This T cell receptor (beta chain) was profiled in a study of OX40 agonist ivuxolimab in advanced cancers. Study overall: Patients were given ivuxolimab, an antibody that agonizes OX40 (CD134). Intravenous ivuxolimab at 0.01 to 10 mg/kg was given to patients every 2 weeks.

The study, taken as a whole, reports: CD4+ and CD8+ blood T cells expanded clonally by week 6 at 0.1 to 3.0 mg/kg.

In the case of this clone: Antigen unknown.

Clones were read by immunoSEQ multiplex PCR, and TCRdb kept only the in-frame ones, dropping some. The profile covers approximately 87,000 clones, with 92% appearing a single time and 3.4% taken by the ten largest. Trimming pared 3 bases from V and 4 bases from J, leaving 9 bases between. The CDR3 length is 14 residues. The germline gives CDR1 MGHRA, CDR2 YSYEKL. The sequence was obtained from an adult with an advanced solid tumor such as melanoma, head and neck, liver or kidney cancer. The material sequenced was CD4+ or CD8+ T cells sorted from blood, taken in a trial of the OX40 agonist ivuxolimab. J is TRBJ2-2 and V is TRBV4-1, with D possibly matching TRBD2 (7 bases). Here the CDR3 reads CASSQGGPTGELFF. CDR3 in DNA: TGCGCCAGCAGCCAGGGGGGGCCCACCGGGGAGCTGTTTTTT.